This note documents a single TCR beta chain sequence. Using immunoSEQ multiplex PCR, the repertoire was profiled, and TCRdb retains in-frame clones only, with some absent. The sample lists more than 150,000 clones, over 75% seen once, with over 7.5% in the top ten. Germline V gene data show CDR1 as LNHDA and CDR2 as SQIVND (reference sequence). This CDR3 is 19 amino acids long. Between the trimmed V and J ends, which lost 5 bases and 0 bases, there was a span of 22 bases. The record originates from a study of blood T cell repertoires in COVID-19. J is TRBJ2-2 and V is TRBV19; tentative D call: TRBD1 (6 bases). The TCR was taken from an elderly woman with acute or convalescent COVID-19. The sequencing sample was made of peripheral blood. CDR3: CASSPRRRGGGANTGELFF. CDR3 bases: TGTGCCAGTAGTCCCAGGCGAAGGGGTGGGGGCGCGAACACCGGGGAGCTGTTTTTT.